These 28 T cell receptor beta chains originate from one sample sequenced in a study of cytomegalovirus exposure and HLA in healthy donors. The primer mix had 60 Vbeta and 13 Jbeta primers. Method: immunoSEQ multiplex PCR; TCRdb's copy keeps in-frame clones and lacks some. Of around 190,000 clones detected, more than 65% appear once; the ten largest clones hold 2.9%. The specimen was PBMCs. The receptor source for this set is a female donor in good health and CMV-seronegative.

The chain couples TRBV7-3 to TRBJ2-5; TRBD2 might be the D (5 bases). This CDR3 is 13 amino acids long. Deletions cut 2 bases from V and 3 bases from J, with 7 bases between. Germline V gives CDR1 SGHTA, CDR2 FQGTGA. This CDR3 reads CASSLDGKETQYF. The DNA of the CDR3 is TGTGCCAGCAGCTTAGACGGGAAAGAGACCCAGTACTTC.

This clone was found once. This sequence joins TRBV15 and TRBJ1-1, with 7 bases lining up with TRBD1. CDR1 and CDR2 (germline): LNHNV, YYDKDF (reference sequence). The CDR3 runs 17 residues. V lost 5 bases, J lost 1 base, and 13 bases stayed unmatched. The CDR3 here is CATSGLRTGGWNTEAFF. The CDR3 nucleotides read TGTGCCACCAGCGGGCTACGGACAGGTGGCTGGAACACTGAAGCTTTCTTT.

V usage is TRBV6-1 and J usage is TRBJ2-2, with a possible D match to TRBD1 (6 bases). Germline V CDR1 and CDR2: MNHNS, SASEGT. This CDR3 comprises 15 residues. Trimming left V 7 bases short and J 1 base short, with 13 bases between. As DNA, the CDR3 is TGTGCCAGCACCCGACAGGAAGGGAACACCGGGGAGCTGTTTTTT. It is translated as CASTRQEGNTGELFF.

V gene TRBV27 combines with J gene TRBJ2-1, with 8 bases identical to TRBD2. Germline V gene lookup returns CDR1 MNHEY and CDR2 SMNVEV (reference sequence). Trimming removed 3 bases from V and 7 bases from J; junction bases left unmatched: 5. The CDR3 length is 14 residues. In nucleotides, the CDR3 is TGTGCCAGCAGTTTTGGTAGCGGGACGAATGAGCAGTTCTTC. Encoded protein: CASSFGSGTNEQFF.

The chain employs TRBV19 and TRBJ1-5, with 7 bases fitting TRBD1. V was clipped by 3 bases and J by 4 bases; unmatched bases: 12. The CDR3 is 17 residues long. CDR1 is LNHDA and CDR2 is SQIVND in the germline V gene (reference sequence). The CDR3: CASSMMRTGRGNQPQHF. The CDR3 DNA sequence: TGTGCCAGTAGTATGATGAGGACAGGCCGGGGGAATCAGCCCCAGCATTTT.

This chain uses TRBV15 with TRBJ2-1; D gene uncertain. V dropped 2 bases and J dropped 9 bases, with 5 bases sitting between them. The CDR3 loop spans 11 amino acids. From germline, CDR1 is LNHNV and CDR2 YYDKDF (reference sequence). In DNA form, the CDR3 reads TGTGCCACCAGCAGATACGGTGAGCAGTTCTTC. It translates to CATSRYGEQFF.

The genes are TRBV19 and TRBJ2-7; 7 nucleotides line up with TRBD2. The CDR3 spans 16 residues. Germline CDR1 reads LNHDA; CDR2 reads SQIVND (reference sequence). V lost 4 bases to trimming and J lost 2 bases; unmatched junction nucleotides: 11. Written as DNA, the CDR3 is TGTGCCAGTAGTAACCAACCGGGACTACAAGCCTACGAGCAGTACTTC. Protein product: CASSNQPGLQAYEQYF.

This rearrangement joins TRBV11-2 to TRBJ2-3, with D possibly matching TRBD2 (7 bases). The CDR3 sequence is 17 residues long. Between the trimmed V and J ends, which lost 1 base and 4 bases, there was a span of 18 bases. In germline, CDR1 is SGHAT, CDR2 FQNNGV. Here the CDR3 reads CASSLGAIPGGADTQYF. The CDR3 DNA is TGTGCCAGCAGCTTAGGGGCAATTCCGGGGGGCGCAGATACGCAGTATTTT.

The chain is built from TRBV7-9 and TRBJ2-1; weak D call: TRBD1 (6 bases). Per germline, CDR1 SEHNR and CDR2 FQNEAQ (reference sequence). CDR3 length: 15 amino acids. V shed 5 bases and J shed 15 bases, with 26 bases lying between them. The CDR3 DNA is TGTGCCAGCAGCAGCCCCGGACAGATTCTGCGACGGGCGTTCTTC. Protein sequence: CASSSPGQILRRAFF.

The V call is TRBV6-1, the J call TRBJ2-1; 7 bases match TRBD1. Trimming cost V 4 bases and J 3 bases; bases outside gene matches: 6. From germline, CDR1 is MNHNS and CDR2 SASEGT. The length of the CDR3 is 15 residues. In DNA, the CDR3 is TGTGCCAGCAGTGCCGGGACAGCCCTCTACAATGAGCAGTTCTTC. Translating it yields CASSAGTALYNEQFF.

The V call is TRBV7-2, the J call TRBJ2-7; 13 nucleotides line up with TRBD2. Germline V lookup: CDR1 SGHTA, CDR2 FQGNSA. V gave up 1 base and J gave up 7 bases; unmatched junction bases: 7. The CDR3 runs 16 residues. The CDR3 DNA follows: TGTGCCAGCAGCTTAGTAACTAGCGGGAGGGCGAGGGAGCAGTACTTC. Translation: CASSLVTSGRAREQYF.

This clone was observed a handful of times. The chain couples TRBV27 to TRBJ1-5; TRBD1 agrees at 7 bases. J was trimmed by 1 base and V by 6 bases; bases with no gene match: 6. The CDR3 runs 15 residues. Germline lookup yields CDR1 MNHEY and CDR2 SMNVEV (reference sequence). In DNA form, the CDR3 reads TGTGCCAGCAGGGATAGGGGGCTGAGCAATCAGCCCCAGCATTTT. Amino acid sequence: CASRDRGLSNQPQHF.

The V and J genes are TRBV2 and TRBJ1-1; 7 nucleotides agree with TRBD1. V shed 8 bases and J 1 base; nucleotides not matched to a gene: 7. The CDR3 extends over 14 amino acids. Germline CDR1 is SNHLY and CDR2 is FYNNEI. The CDR3 nucleotides are TGTGCCAGCGCAGGGGGGACCGCGAACACTGAAGCTTTCTTT. It codes for CASAGGTANTEAFF.

The rearrangement links TRBV7-3 to TRBJ2-2; unclear D gene. This CDR3 comprises 14 residues. V was pared by 1 base and J by 6 bases, with 9 bases between. Germline CDR1 reads SGHTA; CDR2 reads FQGTGA. CDR3 sequence: CASSLIAGSGELFF. The CDR3 DNA follows: TGTGCCAGCAGCTTAATAGCCGGGTCCGGGGAGCTGTTTTTT.

The sample holds a few counts of this clone. This chain uses TRBV28 with TRBJ1-1; D is perhaps TRBD1 (6 bases). CDR3 size: 14 residues. V gave up 6 bases and J gave up 6 bases, with 17 bases separating them. CDR1 and CDR2 from the germline V gene are MDHEN and SYDVKM. The CDR3 protein is CASSTVQGWAEAFF. CDR3 nucleotides: TGTGCCAGCAGCACAGTACAGGGATGGGCTGAAGCTTTCTTT.

This chain connects TRBV9 to TRBJ1-1, with TRBD1 matching over 7 bases. CDR1 and CDR2 from the germline V gene are SGDLS and YYNGEE. The V and J ends lost 2 bases and 1 base, in that order; junction bases with no gene match: 8. The CDR3 is 16 residues long. CDR3 in DNA: TGTGCCAGCAGCGTTCAAACAGGGGCGGGGAACACTGAAGCTTTCTTT. Its protein is CASSVQTGAGNTEAFF.

The CDR3 reads CASSFGTSGRAGYEQYF. CDR3 bases: TGCGCCAGCAGCTTCGGGACTAGCGGGAGGGCGGGGTACGAGCAGTACTTC. The chain couples TRBV5-1 to TRBJ2-7; TRBD2 matches at 16 bases. The J segment lost 4 bases and the V segment lost 2 bases, leaving 6 bases of the junction unmatched. There are 17 residues in the CDR3. Germline V CDR1 and CDR2: SGHRS, YFSETQ. Based on the CDR3 plus reference TRBV5-1 and TRBJ2-7, the full variable domain is KAGVTQTPRYLIKTRGQQVTLSCSPISGHRSVSWYQQTPGQGLQFLFEYFSETQRNKGNFPGRFSGRQFSNSRSEMNVSTLELGDSALYLCASSFGTSGRAGYEQYFGPGTRLTVT.

Note on this clone: The germline gene is not matched at one end of the junction; a read error may be the cause. The genes are TRBV7-9 and TRBJ2-1; the D gene is possibly TRBD2 (6 bases). The CDR3 is 16 amino acids. The germline V gene has CDR1 SEHNR and CDR2 FQNEAQ (reference sequence). CDR3 residues: CSSFEPRDSTYNEQFF. The CDR3 DNA is TGTTCCAGCTTCGAACCCCGGGACTCAACCTACAATGAGCAGTTCTTC.

The rearrangement joins TRBV30 to TRBJ2-7; TRBD2 agrees at 9 bases. CDR1 is GTSNPN and CDR2 is SVGIG in the germline V gene (reference sequence). This CDR3 comprises 14 residues. The junction had 3 bases not matched to a gene; V was cut back by 2 bases and J by 1 base. CDR3 region: CAWSSLAGSYEQYF. The CDR3 coding sequence is TGTGCCTGGAGTTCCCTAGCGGGATCCTACGAGCAGTACTTC.

The chain has TRBV10-3 and TRBJ1-2; D might be TRBD1 (6 bases). V shed 6 bases and J shed 8 bases, with 13 bases lying between them. CDR1 and CDR2 from the germline V gene are ENHRY and SYGVKD. This CDR3 spans 12 amino acids. The CDR3 bases are TGTGCCATCAGAGGGACATTTCTAGGCTACACCTTC. It codes for CAIRGTFLGYTF.

The chain couples TRBV6-5 to TRBJ1-6; TRBD1 aligns across 7 bases. Germline CDR1 MNHEY, CDR2 SVGAGI. This CDR3 comprises 16 residues. V was clipped by 0 bases and J by 10 bases; unmatched bases: 9. CDR3 sequence: CASSYSPGTAGSPLHF. As DNA, the CDR3 is TGTGCCAGCAGTTACTCGCCCGGGACAGCCGGCTCACCCCTCCACTTT.

The chain has TRBV4-3 and TRBJ2-3, with 8 positions matching TRBD2. CDR1 is LGHNA and CDR2 is YSLEER in the germline V gene. Trimming cost V 4 bases and J 3 bases; bases outside gene matches: 3. This CDR3 is built from 14 residues. The CDR3 coding sequence is TGCGCCAGCAGCCTAGCGGGAAGGACAGATACGCAGTATTTT. Its translation: CASSLAGRTDTQYF.

The rearrangement joins TRBV28 to TRBJ1-5; D is ambiguous. The germline CDR1 and CDR2 sequences are MDHEN and SYDVKM. This CDR3 spans 17 amino acids. Trimming cost V 8 bases and J 1 base, with 21 bases left between them. The chain's CDR3 is CASVKLGYRGSNQPQHF. The CDR3 DNA reads TGTGCCAGCGTCAAGCTCGGGTATCGGGGAAGCAATCAGCCCCAGCATTTT.

The J gene is TRBJ2-4, the V gene TRBV27; 9 nucleotides match TRBD1. The ends lost 4 bases at V and 7 bases at J; junction bases unmatched: 11. The CDR3 is made up of 16 amino acids. Germline lookup yields CDR1 MNHEY and CDR2 SMNVEV (reference sequence). The CDR3 loop reads CASSSGQGYSGNIQYF. For the CDR3, the DNA is TGTGCCAGCAGTTCCGGACAGGGGTATAGCGGGAACATTCAGTACTTC.

The gene calls are TRBV4-3 and TRBJ1-5; D may be TRBD1 (5 bases). This CDR3 spans 15 amino acids. The V and J ends lost 0 bases and 5 bases respectively, with 11 bases between them. Per germline, CDR1 LGHNA and CDR2 YSLEER. This CDR3 is CASSQDWQGYQPQHF. Here the CDR3 DNA reads TGCGCCAGCAGCCAAGATTGGCAGGGCTATCAGCCCCAGCATTTT.

The genes are TRBV11-2 and TRBJ1-1, with D hard to call. The CDR3 has 16 amino acids. CDR1 and CDR2 (germline): SGHAT, FQNNGV. V lost 3 bases, J lost 1 base, and 15 bases lay in between. The CDR3 DNA reads TGTGCCAGCAGCTTCATGGCCCCTCGGGGGAACACTGAAGCTTTCTTT. This translates into CASSFMAPRGNTEAFF. The complete variable domain, with remaining parts taken from reference TRBV11-2 and TRBJ1-1, reads EAGVAQSPRYKIIEKRQSVAFWCNPISGHATLYWYQQILGQGPKLLIQFQNNGVVDDSQLPKDRFSAERLKGVDSTLKIQPAKLEDSAVYLCASSFMAPRGNTEAFFGQGTRLTVV.

The chain couples TRBV6-1 to TRBJ2-3, with 7 bases that match TRBD1. Germline CDR1 MNHNS, CDR2 SASEGT. V shed 6 bases, J shed 2 bases, and the junction held 8 bases outside the gene matches. This CDR3 comprises 15 residues. The CDR3 loop is CASSLLTGPTDTQYF. As DNA, the CDR3 is TGTGCCAGCAGCCTCCTGACAGGGCCCACAGATACGCAGTATTTT.

This clone was seen a handful of times. This rearrangement joins TRBV2 to TRBJ2-1; TRBD2 agrees at 8 bases. V dropped 8 bases and J dropped 9; count of bases not matched to a gene: 6. Looked up from germline, CDR1 is SNHLY and CDR2 is FYNNEI. The CDR3 spans 12 residues. The CDR3 loop is CASREGGGEQFF. CDR3 DNA: TGTGCCAGCCGGGAGGGGGGAGGTGAGCAGTTCTTC.